The TCR beta chain under discussion was sequenced for a study of control samples from healthy donors and cancer patients. This clone was seen a handful of times. CDR1 and CDR2 (germline): ENHRY, SYGVKD. V lost 6 bases and J lost 3, with 9 bases in between. The length of the CDR3 is 12 residues. Using immunoSEQ multiplex PCR, the repertoire was profiled, and TCRdb retains in-frame clones only, with some absent. The profile shows approximately 150,000 clones, more than 85% of them singletons. The TCR comes from a woman aged 25 to 39 in good health. The V and J genes are TRBV10-3 and TRBJ2-7, with a weak D call TRBD2 (6 bases). Source material: blood. In DNA, the CDR3 is TGTGCCATCAGCCAGGGACTCTACGAGCAGTACTTC. This sequence encodes CAISQGLYEQYF.